This is a list of T cell receptor beta chains from one sample in a study of Graves' ophthalmopathy and Graves' hyperthyroidism. One entry per CDR3 protein results from TCRdb running MiXCR on the multiplex PCR reads. The profile shows 200,000 to 250,000 distinct CDR3 sequences, 20% to 25% of them singletons. What was sequenced was peripheral blood. All receptors derive from a woman between 50 and 59 years old with Graves' ophthalmopathy. Each CDR3 is given with its conserved first and last residue. The order of the fields is J gene, clone size, D gene, V gene, CDR3 DNA, CDR3 protein. A D gene is named only where the DNA matches it firmly. Clone size appears in some rows only: once, few, many, or a class for an expanded clone.

TRBJ2-7	many	TRBD2	TRBV6-5	TGTGCCAGCAGAGTTCTAGCGGGACCCTACGAGCAGTACTTC	CASRVLAGPYEQYF
TRBJ1-1	many	.	TRBV24-1	TGTGCCACCAGTGACTCCAAAAAGACTGAAGCTTTCTTT	CATSDSKKTEAFF
TRBJ2-3	many	.	TRBV7-6	TGTGCCAGCAGCTTATTCGGCACAGATACGCAGTATTTT	CASSLFGTDTQYF
TRBJ2-5	few	.	TRBV3-1	TGTGCCAGCAGCCAAGACTCGTTGAGCCAAGAGACCCAGTACTTC	CASSQDSLSQETQYF
TRBJ2-5	many	TRBD2	TRBV9	TGTGCCAGCAGCGTGAGTCTAGCGGAGTACCAAGAGACCCAGTACTTC	CASSVSLAEYQETQYF
TRBJ1-1	many	TRBD1	TRBV27	TGTGCCAGCAGCCCACAGGGGGCGGGCACTGAAGCTTTCTTT	CASSPQGAGTEAFF
TRBJ2-5	many	TRBD2	TRBV7-3	TGTGCCAGCAGCTTAGGGTCTAGCGGCTCCCAAGAGACCCAGTACTTC	CASSLGSSGSQETQYF
TRBJ1-5	.	.	TRBV28	TGTGCCAGCACCCAAACCCGCAATCAGCCCCAGCATTTT	CASTQTRNQPQHF
TRBJ2-2	many	.	TRBV11-2	TGTGCCAGCAGCCGGGTGACTAGGAACACCGGGGAGCTGTTTTTT	CASSRVTRNTGELFF
TRBJ1-2	few	.	TRBV30	TGTGCCTGGAGTGTAAATCCGTATGGCTACACCTTC	CAWSVNPYGYTF
TRBJ2-7	many	.	TRBV10-3	TGTGCCATCAGGGGCCCGGAGGGCGGCGAGCAGTACTTC	CAIRGPEGGEQYF
TRBJ2-7	many	TRBD1	TRBV6-5	TGTGCCAGCAGGTCGGACAGGGGGCATAACGAGCAGTACTTC	CASRSDRGHNEQYF
TRBJ2-5	.	.	TRBV20-1	TGCAGTGCTAGGGGCACAGGACAAGAGACCCAGTACTTC	CSARGTGQETQYF
TRBJ2-4	many	.	TRBV28	TGTGCCAGCAGTTTATTGACTTATGGCAAAAACATTCAGTACTTC	CASSLLTYGKNIQYF
TRBJ2-7	many	.	TRBV19	TGTGCCAGTAGTATAGTCACCGCGGATCGGAACGAGCAGTACTTC	CASSIVTADRNEQYF
TRBJ2-5	.	.	TRBV28	TGTGCCAGCAGTTTGAGTCCAGGGTGGGAGGAAGAGACCCAGTACTTC	CASSLSPGWEEETQYF
TRBJ2-7	.	TRBD2	TRBV18	TGTGCCAGCTCACCACGGGCTAGCGGGAACTACGAGCAGTACTTC	CASSPRASGNYEQYF
TRBJ2-7	many	TRBD2	TRBV7-8	TGTGCCAGCAGCTTAGACGGGGGGAGGAGAGGCGAGCAGTACTTC	CASSLDGGRRGEQYF